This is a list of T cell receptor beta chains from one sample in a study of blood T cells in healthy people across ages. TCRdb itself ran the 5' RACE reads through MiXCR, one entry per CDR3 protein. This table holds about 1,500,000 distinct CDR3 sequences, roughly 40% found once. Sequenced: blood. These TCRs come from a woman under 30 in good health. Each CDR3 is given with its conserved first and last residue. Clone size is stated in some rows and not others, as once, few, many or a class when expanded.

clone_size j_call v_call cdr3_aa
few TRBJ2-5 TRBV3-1 CASSQTNQETQYF
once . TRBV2 CASSERVAGYYNEQYF
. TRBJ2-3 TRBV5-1 CASSWNTKGLAEGTDTQYF
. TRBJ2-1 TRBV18 CASSPPVGGPYNEQFF
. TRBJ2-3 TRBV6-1 CASGGGADTQYF
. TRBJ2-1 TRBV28 CASSPPRLAGYEQFF
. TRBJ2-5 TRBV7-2 CASSFSQVETQYF
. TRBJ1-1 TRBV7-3 CASSLVANGEAFF
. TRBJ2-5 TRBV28 CASSFSTGTGFQNEQYF
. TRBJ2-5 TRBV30 CAYGRETQYF
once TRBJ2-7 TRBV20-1 CSAGTSGGAVGYEQYF
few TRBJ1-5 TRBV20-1 CSARSGQINQPQHF
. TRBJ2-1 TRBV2 CATTGTNNEQFF
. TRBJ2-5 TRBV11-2 CACSLGAREVQTLYF
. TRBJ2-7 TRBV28 CASSLEGPFYEQYF
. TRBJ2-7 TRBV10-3 CAISESARVNEQYF
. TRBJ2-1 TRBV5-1 CASSSAFPGVPYNEQFF
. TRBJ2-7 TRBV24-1 CATSDKTASYEQYF
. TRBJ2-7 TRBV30 CAWSGQGTYEQYF
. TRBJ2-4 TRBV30 CAWSFRLAKNIQYF
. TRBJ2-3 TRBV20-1 CSATKGGPTDTQYF
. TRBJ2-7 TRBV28 CASSPADSSSYEQYF
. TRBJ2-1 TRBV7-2 CASSLVSTSGSYEQFF